This T cell receptor beta chain emerged from a study of cytotoxic CD8 clonotypes in ibrutinib-treated CLL. Study as a whole: The sample average was about 270,000 productive templates and approximately 94,000 productive rearrangements.

V shed 4 bases and J shed 8 bases, with 11 bases lying between them. CDR3 length: 12 amino acids. In germline, CDR1 is SQVTM, CDR2 ANQGSEA. This clone was counted between two and nine times. Generated by immunoSEQ multiplex PCR, the TCRdb table keeps only in-frame clones and is missing some. The repertoire has roughly 15,000 clones, more than 45% of them found once; the top ten carry around 35%. Sample: PBMCs, taken at an approximately 23-month disease-progression time point, from a patient treated with ibrutinib. V gene TRBV29-1 combines with J gene TRBJ1-4; tentatively, D is TRBD1 (5 bases). The TCR sequence derives from a human donor with chronic lymphocytic leukemia. CDR3 in DNA: TGCAGCGTTGGGGGCGGTAGCGAAAAACTGTTTTTT. Amino acid sequence: CSVGGGSEKLFF. The complete variable domain, with remaining parts taken from reference TRBV29-1 and TRBJ1-4, reads SAVISQKPSRDICQRGTSLTIQCQVDSQVTMMFWYRQQPGQSLTLIATANQGSEATYESGFVIDKFPISRPNLTFSTLTVSNMSPEDSSIYLCSVGGGSEKLFFGSGTQLSVL.